Listed here are 22 T cell receptor beta chains from one sample, sequenced in a study of blood T cell repertoires in COVID-19. The repertoire was sequenced with immunoSEQ multiplex PCR; TCRdb's copy has only in-frame clones and lacks some. The sample holds about 260,000 clones, 87% seen once. Sequenced input: peripheral blood. Source of these receptors: a woman in her thirties or forties who had recovered from COVID-19.

The V and J genes are TRBV6-5 and TRBJ1-6; D remains ambiguous. This CDR3 spans 16 amino acids. Trimming removed 3 bases from V and 8 bases from J, with 17 bases in between. Germline CDR1 reads MNHEY; CDR2 reads SVGAGI. The CDR3 is CASSYRADISDSPLHF. The CDR3 DNA sequence: TGTGCCAGCAGTTATCGCGCCGACATTTCTGATTCACCCCTCCACTTT.

This chain joins TRBV19 and TRBJ2-6; D is unresolved. The length of the CDR3 is 12 residues. Germline-derived CDR1 and CDR2 are LNHDA and SQIVND (reference sequence). The V and J ends lost 5 bases and 3 bases respectively, with 2 bases between them. CDR3: CASSLGANVLTF. CDR3 nucleotide sequence: TGTGCCAGTAGTCTTGGGGCCAACGTCCTGACTTTC.

The chain carries TRBV4-3 and TRBJ2-1; maybe TRBD2 (6 bases). There are 18 residues in the CDR3. The V gene's germline CDR1 is LGHNA and CDR2 YSLEER. V was cut by 0 bases and J by 0 bases, with 15 bases left in between. The CDR3 bases are TGCGCCAGCAGCCAAGAACGAAGCGGGCGCCCCTCCTACAATGAGCAGTTCTTC. It encodes CASSQERSGRPSYNEQFF.

The chain is built from TRBV19 and TRBJ1-2; TRBD1 matches 11 bases. V trimming: 5 bases; J trimming: 7 bases; junction bases outside the gene matches: 6. This CDR3 contains 14 residues. Germline values: CDR1 LNHDA, CDR2 SQIVND (reference sequence). The CDR3 DNA is TGTGCCAGTAGTGGACAGGGGGCGCGGGCTGGCTACACCTTC. It translates to CASSGQGARAGYTF.

The V gene is TRBV4-3, the J gene TRBJ2-7; 7 bases line up with TRBD2. Germline assignment: CDR1 LGHNA and CDR2 YSLEER. This CDR3 spans 16 amino acids. V shed 4 bases and J 2 bases; nucleotides not matched to a gene: 11. CDR3 protein: CASSRVGGEETYEQYF. The CDR3 DNA follows: TGCGCCAGCAGCCGCGTTGGGGGGGAAGAGACCTACGAGCAGTACTTC.

The genes are TRBV19 and TRBJ1-2; D is unresolved. The CDR3 runs 14 residues. Germline CDR1 LNHDA, CDR2 SQIVND (reference sequence). V was shortened by 4 bases and J by 8 bases, with 17 bases between the two germline ends. CDR3 DNA sequence: TGTGCCAGTAGTACCCCGCTTGACGCGGTCGGCTACACCTTC. As protein: CASSTPLDAVGYTF.

The chain employs TRBV12-5 and TRBJ2-1; 9 bases are a match to TRBD1. V lost 4 bases to trimming and J lost 9 bases; unmatched junction nucleotides: 13. Germline CDR1 is LGHNT and CDR2 is FRNRAP. The CDR3 length is 16 residues. CDR3 nucleotides: TGTGCTAGTGGTTCCCGGGGTGGGACAGGGAGCACTGAGCAGTTCTTC. Protein: CASGSRGGTGSTEQFF. Filled out from reference TRBV12-5 and TRBJ2-1, the complete variable domain reads DARVTQTPRHKVTEMGQEVTMRCQPILGHNTVFWYRQTMMQGLELLAYFRNRAPLDDSGMPKDRFSAEMPDATLATLKIQPSEPRDSAVYFCASGSRGGTGSTEQFFGPGTRLTVL.

The chain has TRBV5-1 and TRBJ2-4; D possibly corresponds to TRBD2 (6 bases). Deletions cut 5 bases from V and 5 bases from J, with 14 bases between. The CDR3 covers 14 residues. Per the germline V gene, CDR1 is SGHRS and CDR2 is YFSETQ. The DNA of the CDR3 is TGCGCCAGCAGACTTGGGAGGAGTGAAAACATTCAGTACTTC. The encoded protein is CASRLGRSENIQYF.

This chain connects TRBV19 to TRBJ2-6; 11 bases match TRBD1. The J segment lost 1 base and the V segment lost 5 bases, leaving 7 bases of the junction unmatched. Germline V lookup: CDR1 LNHDA, CDR2 SQIVND (reference sequence). The CDR3 consists of 18 residues. This CDR3 reads CASSFRTGGASGANVLTF. CDR3 coding DNA: TGTGCCAGTAGTTTCCGGACAGGGGGCGCATCTGGGGCCAACGTCCTGACTTTC.

This sequence joins TRBV20-1 and TRBJ1-4; TRBD1 is a possible D gene (5 bases). V was pared by 3 bases and J by 10 bases, with 24 bases between. This CDR3 region has 16 residues. The germline gives CDR1 DFQATT, CDR2 SNEGSKA (reference sequence). The chain's CDR3 is CSASGRGPDAGGKLFF. CDR3 in DNA: TGCAGTGCTAGTGGGAGGGGTCCCGATGCAGGTGGAAAACTGTTTTTT.

The chain is built from TRBV5-1 and TRBJ2-2; 10 bases fit TRBD2. J was trimmed by 4 bases and V by 1 base; bases with no gene match: 10. The CDR3 is 18 amino acids. Germline V gene sequence: CDR1 SGHRS, CDR2 YFSETQ. CDR3 sequence: CASSLPSGGVVSTGELFF. For the CDR3, the DNA is TGCGCCAGCAGCTTGCCTAGCGGGGGAGTCGTTAGCACCGGGGAGCTGTTTTTT.

The rearrangement joins TRBV27 to TRBJ1-2; maybe TRBD1 (5 bases). V was clipped by 5 bases and J by 4 bases, with 14 bases between them. The CDR3 runs to 14 residues. Per the germline V gene, CDR1 is MNHEY and CDR2 is SMNVEV (reference sequence). DNA of the CDR3: TGTGCCAGCAGTCTTCGCCAGGGCCTCTATGGCTACACCTTC. Encoded protein: CASSLRQGLYGYTF.

The rearrangement joins TRBV5-4 to TRBJ2-3; TRBD2 is a possible D gene (6 bases). Germline assignment: CDR1 SGHNT and CDR2 YYREEE (reference sequence). The CDR3 consists of 15 residues. V shed 8 bases and J shed 2 bases, with 18 bases lying between them. In nucleotides, the CDR3 is TGTGCCAGTACAAGGTCAGGCGGGGCCACAGATACGCAGTATTTT. Protein product: CASTRSGGATDTQYF.

This rearrangement joins TRBV7-6 to TRBJ2-5; TRBD2 matches 10 bases. The V segment lost 0 bases and the J segment 5 bases; nucleotides outside the gene matches: 9. CDR1 and CDR2 (germline): SGHVS, FNYEAQ. The CDR3 has 17 residues. The CDR3 sequence: CASSLAGASGGGETQYF. In nucleotides, the CDR3 is TGTGCCAGCAGCTTAGCCGGGGCTAGCGGGGGTGGGGAGACCCAGTACTTC.

V and J are TRBV28 and TRBJ2-3; D ambiguous. V lost 3 bases and J lost 3, with 4 bases in between. The CDR3 covers 12 residues. Germline CDR1 and CDR2: MDHEN and SYDVKM. The CDR3 DNA follows: TGTGCCAGCAGTTTCCAAACAGATACGCAGTATTTT. Its protein is CASSFQTDTQYF.

The chain has TRBV5-1 and TRBJ1-2, with 9 bases that match TRBD1. Germline CDR1 SGHRS, CDR2 YFSETQ. Losses at the gene ends were 3 bases for V and 2 bases for J; bases not matched to a gene: 5. This CDR3 spans 15 amino acids. Written as DNA, the CDR3 is TGCGCCAGCAGCTCGTGGACAGGGGAGAACTATGGCTACACCTTC. It codes for CASSSWTGENYGYTF.

The V gene is TRBV27, the J gene TRBJ2-7, with 7 positions matching TRBD1. Looked up from germline, CDR1 is MNHEY and CDR2 is SMNVEV (reference sequence). Unmatched junction bases numbered 6, after V lost 7 bases and J lost 3 bases. The CDR3 loop spans 13 amino acids. The CDR3 loop reads CASKGTDLYEQYF. DNA of the CDR3: TGTGCCAGCAAAGGGACAGATCTCTACGAGCAGTACTTC.

The chain has TRBV30 and TRBJ2-3; D call uncertain. The ends were cut back, 4 bases at V and 0 bases at J, with 11 bases in the middle. The CDR3 extends over 14 amino acids. The germline V gene encodes CDR1 GTSNPN and CDR2 SVGIG (reference sequence). The CDR3 loop is CAWNEVLSTDTQYF. The CDR3, as DNA: TGTGCCTGGAATGAGGTCTTGAGCACAGATACGCAGTATTTT. Drawing the rest from reference TRBV30 and TRBJ2-3, the complete variable domain is SQTIHQWPATLVQPVGSPLSLECTVEGTSNPNLYWYRQAAGRGLQLLFYSVGIGQISSEVPQNLSASRPQDRQFILSSKKLLLSDSGFYLCAWNEVLSTDTQYFGPGTRLTVL.

This chain connects TRBV7-9 to TRBJ1-4, with D unclear. V dropped 2 bases and J dropped 3 bases, with 16 bases sitting between them. The CDR3 has 17 residues. The V gene's germline CDR1 is SEHNR and CDR2 FQNEAQ (reference sequence). The CDR3 nucleotides read TGTGCCAGCAGCTTACCGCGGCAGCCTGACCCTAATGAAAAACTGTTTTTT. Its translation: CASSLPRQPDPNEKLFF.

This clone was found once. The chain joins TRBV6-6 to TRBJ2-5; tentative D call: TRBD2 (5 bases). CDR1 is MNHNY and CDR2 is SVGAGI in the germline V gene (reference sequence). V lost 6 bases and J 3 bases, leaving 14 bases between the germline ends. The CDR3 length is 14 residues. CDR3 sequence reads: CASSPVYGEETQYF. CDR3 nucleotides: TGTGCCAGCAGCCCAGTATACGGGGAAGAGACCCAGTACTTC.

V usage is TRBV7-2 and J usage is TRBJ2-1, with 11 bases matching TRBD2. V was clipped by 2 bases and J by 10 bases; unmatched bases: 4. The CDR3 has 14 residues. Germline-derived CDR1 and CDR2 are SGHTA and FQGNSA. The CDR3 spells CASSLRRTSGEQFF. The DNA of the CDR3 is TGTGCCAGCAGCTTACGAAGGACTAGCGGGGAGCAGTTCTTC.

The chain links TRBV11-3 to TRBJ1-2; D call uncertain. Trimming removed 6 bases at V and 4 bases at J, with 12 bases between. Looked up from germline, CDR1 is SGHNT and CDR2 is YENEEA. CDR3 size: 13 residues. The CDR3 loop is CASSPGGIYGYTF. The CDR3 DNA sequence: TGTGCCAGCAGTCCCGGAGGGATCTATGGCTACACCTTC.